These 21 T cell receptor beta chains were all obtained from the same sample, sequenced in a study of blood T cell repertoires in COVID-19. Produced via immunoSEQ multiplex PCR; TCRdb's table is partial and in-frame only. The table has about 120,000 clones, around 80% seen once. What was sequenced was peripheral blood. Receptors were obtained from a man in his thirties or forties with COVID-19, enrolled during active disease.

The gene calls are TRBV7-2 and TRBJ1-5; D not certain. The CDR3 consists of 13 residues. Germline V gene data show CDR1 as SGHTA and CDR2 as FQGNSA. Trimming shortened V by 2 bases and J by 2 bases, and 4 bases separated the two germline ends. CDR3 protein: CASSLPGNQPQHF. For the CDR3, the DNA is TGTGCCAGCAGCTTACCCGGCAATCAGCCCCAGCATTTT.

The chain carries TRBV7-3 and TRBJ2-2, with D unresolved. The germline CDR1 and CDR2 sequences are SGHTA and FQGTGA. With 5 bases removed from V and 4 bases from J, the gap between germline ends came to 14 bases. This CDR3 has 15 amino acids. The CDR3 region is CASSPTSVATGELFF. DNA of the CDR3: TGTGCCAGCAGCCCTACGTCCGTAGCCACCGGGGAGCTGTTTTTT.

The chain couples TRBV9 to TRBJ1-5; D possibly corresponds to TRBD1 (6 bases). The germline CDR1 and CDR2 sequences are SGDLS and YYNGEE. Trimming took off 5 bases at V and 4 bases at J, with 16 bases between the two ends. CDR3 size: 15 residues. CDR3 coding DNA: TGTGCCAGCAGTCCTTCGGGACACCGAAATCAGCCCCAGCATTTT. This translates into CASSPSGHRNQPQHF. The whole variable domain, remainder taken from reference TRBV9 and TRBJ1-5, is DSGVTQTPKHLITATGQRVTLRCSPRSGDLSVYWYQQSLDQGLQFLIQYYNGEERAKGNILERFSAQQFPDLHSELNLSSLELGDSALYFCASSPSGHRNQPQHFGDGTRLSIL.

The chain links TRBV5-1 to TRBJ2-1; 7 bases are shared with TRBD1. This CDR3 is built from 15 residues. The V gene end was trimmed by 2 bases and the J gene end by 7 bases; junction bases not matched to a gene: 9. Germline V gene sequence: CDR1 SGHRS, CDR2 YFSETQ. Written as DNA, the CDR3 is TGCGCCAGCAGCTTTATTCAGGGGGATTGGAATGAGCAGTTCTTC. Translated: CASSFIQGDWNEQFF. Full variable domain (outside the CDR3, taken from reference TRBV5-1 and TRBJ2-1): KAGVTQTPRYLIKTRGQQVTLSCSPISGHRSVSWYQQTPGQGLQFLFEYFSETQRNKGNFPGRFSGRQFSNSRSEMNVSTLELGDSALYLCASSFIQGDWNEQFFGPGTRLTVL.

The V gene is TRBV6-5, the J gene TRBJ2-1, with 13 bases fitting TRBD2. This CDR3 has 15 amino acids. Germline-derived CDR1 and CDR2 are MNHEY and SVGAGI. The junction had 9 bases not matched to a gene; V was cut back by 7 bases and J by 9 bases. CDR3 coding DNA: TGTGCCAGCAAGACACGGACTAGCGGGAGTAGTGAGCAGTTCTTC. Translation gives CASKTRTSGSSEQFF.

This clone came up once. The chain joins TRBV6-6 to TRBJ1-1; D is perhaps TRBD1 (5 bases). V was clipped by 4 bases and J by 5 bases, with 14 bases between them. The CDR3 loop spans 14 amino acids. Germline CDR1 MNHNY, CDR2 SVGAGI (reference sequence). The DNA of the CDR3 is TGTGCCAGCAGTTCCGACAGAACGGTGACTGAAGCTTTCTTT. Residues: CASSSDRTVTEAFF.

This chain connects TRBV30 to TRBJ1-1; D is undetermined. Germline V lookup: CDR1 GTSNPN, CDR2 SVGIG (reference sequence). There are 13 residues in the CDR3. Trimming shortened V by 3 bases and J by 5 bases, and 13 bases separated the two germline ends. The DNA for the CDR3 is TGTGCCTGGAGCGGGTCTTTACGGACTGAAGCTTTCTTT. Its translation: CAWSGSLRTEAFF.

Of note for this clone: A junction end diverges from the germline sequence, so it may reflect a read error. The chain carries TRBV5-1 and TRBJ1-3; no clear D gene. CDR1 and CDR2 (germline): SGHRS, YFSETQ. The CDR3 length is 16 residues. The CDR3 spells CASSLDPAGTGYTIYF. The CDR3 DNA follows: TGCGCCAGCAGCTTGGATCCCGCAGGTACTGGATACACCATATATTTT.

In this sample, this clone turned up once. The J gene is TRBJ2-7, the V gene TRBV6-5, with D uncertain. Looked up from germline, CDR1 is MNHEY and CDR2 is SVGAGI. With 6 bases removed from V and 6 bases from J, the gap between germline ends came to 21 bases. CDR3 size: 15 residues. The CDR3 is CASSSLTGPMGEQYF. The CDR3 nucleotides are TGTGCCAGCAGCTCACTTACTGGGCCCATGGGCGAGCAGTACTTC.

The CDR3 sequence is CASSIYRESEKLFF. CDR3 bases: TGTGCCAGTAGTATCTACAGGGAGTCCGAAAAACTGTTTTTT. This chain joins TRBV19 and TRBJ1-4; perhaps TRBD1 as D (6 bases). Germline V gives CDR1 LNHDA, CDR2 SQIVND (reference sequence). The CDR3 runs to 14 residues. V dropped 3 bases and J dropped 8 bases, with 13 bases sitting between them.

The V call is TRBV7-9, the J call TRBJ2-7; 9 nucleotides align to TRBD2. Germline V gene sequence: CDR1 SEHNR, CDR2 FQNEAQ (reference sequence). Trimming cost V 5 bases and J 4 bases; bases outside gene matches: 12. The CDR3 is 16 residues long. CDR3 nucleotides: TGTGCCAGCAGCGTAACGGGAGCGGGAGGCAGTTACGAGCAGTACTTC. Its translation: CASSVTGAGGSYEQYF.

The chain combines TRBV7-9 with TRBJ1-4, with 7 bases that match TRBD1. The CDR3 consists of 16 residues. The V and J ends lost 1 base and 6 bases, in that order; junction bases with no gene match: 8. The germline V gene encodes CDR1 SEHNR and CDR2 FQNEAQ (reference sequence). This CDR3 is CASSLVGGEPDEKLFF. In DNA, the CDR3 is TGTGCCAGCAGCTTAGTAGGGGGCGAGCCCGATGAAAAACTGTTTTTT.

This chain uses TRBV7-9 with TRBJ2-1; 10 nucleotides line up with TRBD2. V was clipped by 4 bases and J by 0 bases; unmatched bases: 3. Germline V gene sequence: CDR1 SEHNR, CDR2 FQNEAQ (reference sequence). This CDR3 has 16 residues. As DNA, the CDR3 is TGTGCCAGCAGCTCGACTAGCGGGCACTCCTACAATGAGCAGTTCTTC. Translated, it gives CASSSTSGHSYNEQFF.

This clone was counted only a few times. This chain links TRBV2 with TRBJ1-2; TRBD1 matches at 7 bases. This CDR3 is 13 amino acids long. V gave up 9 bases and J gave up 3 bases; unmatched junction bases: 7. Germline CDR1 reads SNHLY; CDR2 reads FYNNEI. The CDR3 is CASHAGGDYGYTF. The CDR3 bases are TGTGCCAGTCACGCAGGGGGAGACTATGGCTACACCTTC. The variable domain in full, with the rest retrieved from reference TRBV2 and TRBJ1-2, is EPEVTQTPSHQVTQMGQEVILRCVPISNHLYFYWYRQILGQKVEFLVSFYNNEISEKSEIFDDQFSVERPDGSNFTLKIRSTKLEDSAMYFCASHAGGDYGYTFGSGTRLTVV.

The chain recombines TRBV11-1 with TRBJ2-7, with TRBD2 matching 9 bases. V lost 3 bases, J lost 7 bases, and 10 bases stayed unmatched. The CDR3 length is 15 residues. CDR1 SGHAT and CDR2 FQDESV come from the germline V gene (reference sequence). The DNA for the CDR3 is TGTGCCAGCAGCTTGTCCGCGGGAGGGTTTGGAGAGCAGTACTTC. This sequence encodes CASSLSAGGFGEQYF.

This clone was recorded only once. The genes are TRBV30 and TRBJ2-3; D perhaps matches TRBD2 (6 bases). CDR3 size: 14 residues. Germline-derived CDR1 and CDR2 are GTSNPN and SVGIG (reference sequence). Trimming pared 3 bases from V and 2 bases from J, leaving 12 bases between. CDR3 in DNA: TGTGCCTGGAGAAAAAGCGGGCTCACAGATACGCAGTATTTT. This encodes CAWRKSGLTDTQYF. The full variable domain, with the rest looked up from reference TRBV30 and TRBJ2-3, is SQTIHQWPATLVQPVGSPLSLECTVEGTSNPNLYWYRQAAGRGLQLLFYSVGIGQISSEVPQNLSASRPQDRQFILSSKKLLLSDSGFYLCAWRKSGLTDTQYFGPGTRLTVL.

V and J are TRBV7-8 and TRBJ1-3; no clear D. Germline lookup yields CDR1 SGHVS and CDR2 FQNEAQ. Trimming removed 5 bases at V and 2 bases at J, with 10 bases between. CDR3 length equals 14 residues. The CDR3 coding sequence is TGTGCCAGCAGCCTGAGTATCCCTGGAAACACCATATATTTT. The encoded protein is CASSLSIPGNTIYF.

The chain has TRBV7-6 and TRBJ1-4; D perhaps matches TRBD1 (5 bases). The ends were cut back, 2 bases at V and 7 bases at J, with 14 bases in the middle. Germline V gives CDR1 SGHVS, CDR2 FNYEAQ. The CDR3 contains 15 residues. The CDR3, as DNA: TGTGCCAGCAGCTTAAAAGCAGGGTTAGGTGAAAAACTGTTTTTT. The encoded protein is CASSLKAGLGEKLFF. The full variable domain, with the rest looked up from reference TRBV7-6 and TRBJ1-4, is GAGVSQSPRYKVTKRGQDVALRCDPISGHVSLYWYRQALGQGPEFLTYFNYEAQQDKSGLPNDRFSAERPEGSISTLTIQRTEQRDSAMYRCASSLKAGLGEKLFFGSGTQLSVL.

The rearrangement joins TRBV5-1 to TRBJ2-7, with a possible D match to TRBD1 (6 bases). V lost 4 bases and J lost 5, with 19 bases in between. The V gene's germline CDR1 is SGHRS and CDR2 YFSETQ. The CDR3 runs 15 residues. Written as DNA, the CDR3 is TGCGCCAGCAGCGCGAGTTATGGCAGGGGCCACGAGCAGTACTTC. It encodes CASSASYGRGHEQYF.

The chain combines TRBV19 with TRBJ1-5, with TRBD1 identical over 9 bases. CDR1 and CDR2 from the germline V gene are LNHDA and SQIVND (reference sequence). The CDR3 totals 15 residues. V trimming: 5 bases; J trimming: 3 bases; junction bases outside the gene matches: 5. CDR3 residues: CASSLRDRDNQPQHF. In DNA, the CDR3 is TGTGCCAGTAGTCTCCGGGACAGGGACAATCAGCCCCAGCATTTT.

The V call is TRBV18, the J call TRBJ2-1, with a weak D call TRBD2 (5 bases). The germline CDR1 and CDR2 sequences are KGHSH and LQKENI. V was shortened by 2 bases and J by 0 bases, with 8 bases between the two germline ends. This CDR3 has 15 amino acids. The CDR3 nucleotides are TGTGCCAGCTCACCAAGCCGGGACTCCTACAATGAGCAGTTCTTC. This gives the protein CASSPSRDSYNEQFF.